Following are 27 T cell receptor beta chains from one sample sequenced in a study of blood T cell repertoires in COVID-19. Produced via immunoSEQ multiplex PCR; TCRdb's table is partial and in-frame only. The sample lists 90,000 to 120,000 clones, 80% to 90% occurring once. Sample: PBMCs or T cells enriched from blood (not recorded which). The origin of the receptors is a woman between 50 and 59 years old who had recovered from COVID-19.

The chain links TRBV28 to TRBJ2-7, with a possible D match to TRBD1 (6 bases). Trimming took 1 base from V and 0 from J, leaving 19 bases between them. The CDR3 has 18 residues. Germline values: CDR1 MDHEN, CDR2 SYDVKM. The CDR3 sequence is CASSLYPRSGESSYEQYF. The DNA for the CDR3 is TGTGCCAGCAGTTTATATCCCCGGTCAGGGGAAAGCTCCTACGAGCAGTACTTC. Complete variable domain (other parts from reference TRBV28 and TRBJ2-7): DVKVTQSSRYLVKRTGEKVFLECVQDMDHENMFWYRQDPGLGLRLIYFSYDVKMKEKGDIPEGYSVSREKKERFSLILESASTNQTSMYLCASSLYPRSGESSYEQYFGPGTRLTVT.

The chain is built from TRBV6-1 and TRBJ1-1, with D perhaps TRBD1 (5 bases). Germline lookup yields CDR1 MNHNS and CDR2 SASEGT. V was shortened by 0 bases and J by 3 bases, with 8 bases between the two germline ends. The CDR3 extends over 14 amino acids. CDR3 sequence: CASSEAAGYTEAFF. The CDR3 coding sequence is TGTGCCAGCAGTGAAGCCGCAGGGTACACTGAAGCTTTCTTT.

The V gene is TRBV18, the J gene TRBJ2-1; possibly TRBD2 for D (5 bases). CDR3 length: 13 residues. Trimming left V 3 bases short and J 10 bases short, with 13 bases between. CDR1 is KGHSH, CDR2 LQKENI, per germline. Written as DNA, the CDR3 is TGTGCCAGCTCACCGATGCTGGGCGGGGAGCAGTTCTTC. Protein sequence: CASSPMLGGEQFF.

The chain employs TRBV27 and TRBJ2-7; 9 bases fit TRBD2. Germline CDR1 reads MNHEY; CDR2 reads SMNVEV (reference sequence). The ends lost 5 bases at V and 0 bases at J; junction bases unmatched: 2. This CDR3 region has 14 residues. The CDR3 loop is CASSGTSSSYEQYF. Written as DNA, the CDR3 is TGTGCCAGCAGTGGGACTAGCAGCTCCTACGAGCAGTACTTC.

The rearrangement joins TRBV28 to TRBJ1-1; no clear D. With 2 bases removed from V and 7 bases from J, the gap between germline ends came to 8 bases. The V gene's germline CDR1 is MDHEN and CDR2 SYDVKM. The CDR3 runs to 12 residues. CDR3 residues: CASSLNTNEAFF. DNA of the CDR3: TGTGCCAGCAGTTTAAACACGAATGAAGCTTTCTTT.

The chain links TRBV28 to TRBJ2-7; TRBD2 agrees at 8 bases. The CDR3 loop spans 16 amino acids. V was clipped by 8 bases and J by 3 bases; unmatched bases: 15. CDR1 and CDR2 from the germline V gene are MDHEN and SYDVKM. The CDR3 coding sequence is TGTGCCAGCCCCCCGCGGGGAGCGGGAGCTCTCTACGAGCAGTACTTC. Protein: CASPPRGAGALYEQYF.

CDR3 in DNA: TGCGCCAGCAGCTTTACAGGGGGCTCTAGGGGCGACGAGCAGTACTTC. Its translation: CASSFTGGSRGDEQYF. This chain connects TRBV5-1 to TRBJ2-7, with 9 nucleotides matching TRBD1. Germline values: CDR1 SGHRS, CDR2 YFSETQ. The CDR3 covers 16 residues. Trimming removed 2 bases from V and 5 bases from J; junction bases left unmatched: 11.

The chain employs TRBV7-8 and TRBJ1-2, with D perhaps TRBD1 (5 bases). CDR3 length: 13 residues. Germline CDR1 is SGHVS and CDR2 is FQNEAQ. Deletions cut 1 base from V and 8 bases from J, with 11 bases between. CDR3 coding DNA: TGTGCCAGCAGCTTAGGGGGCGTAGTCGGCTACACCTTC. Translating gives CASSLGGVVGYTF.

V usage is TRBV2 and J usage is TRBJ2-1, with 7 positions matching TRBD1. The CDR3 is 13 amino acids. The germline V gene has CDR1 SNHLY and CDR2 FYNNEI. Trimming removed 4 bases from V and 9 bases from J; junction bases left unmatched: 6. CDR3 sequence: CASSGQGSGEQFF. The DNA for the CDR3 is TGTGCCAGCAGTGGACAGGGATCGGGTGAGCAGTTCTTC. Supplemented by reference TRBV2 and TRBJ2-1, the full variable domain reads EPEVTQTPSHQVTQMGQEVILRCVPISNHLYFYWYRQILGQKVEFLVSFYNNEISEKSEIFDDQFSVERPDGSNFTLKIRSTKLEDSAMYFCASSGQGSGEQFFGPGTRLTVL.

This clone has only one observation. The identical CDR3 is also encoded by other nucleotide sequences in the sample. The gene calls are TRBV18 and TRBJ2-5; D is undetermined. V was clipped by 2 bases and J by 1 base, with 5 bases between them. Germline V gene sequence: CDR1 KGHSH, CDR2 LQKENI. This CDR3 has 13 amino acids. The CDR3 sequence is CASSPGLQETQYF. The CDR3 nucleotides read TGTGCCAGCTCACCAGGCCTCCAAGAGACCCAGTACTTC.

The chain employs TRBV7-9 and TRBJ2-3; D gene unclear. Germline V gene data show CDR1 as SEHNR and CDR2 as FQNEAQ (reference sequence). The CDR3 runs 15 residues. V shed 2 bases and J shed 6 bases, with 15 bases lying between them. The CDR3 region has the DNA TGTGCCAGCAGCTTACAACGCTCGCGGCGGGATACGCAGTATTTT. Translated: CASSLQRSRRDTQYF.

This chain joins TRBV7-2 and TRBJ1-4; D unresolved. Trimming cost V 1 base and J 7 bases, with 13 bases left between them. This CDR3 has 15 residues. Germline loops: CDR1 SGHTA, CDR2 FQGNSA. CDR3 amino acids: CASSLDGRVAEKLFF. The CDR3 DNA reads TGTGCCAGCAGCTTAGACGGGCGGGTTGCTGAAAAACTGTTTTTT.

A few counts support this clone. The chain couples TRBV18 to TRBJ2-7; 9 positions agree with TRBD1. Trimming at V came to 5 bases and at J to 7 bases, leaving 6 bases not matched to a gene. CDR1 is KGHSH and CDR2 is LQKENI in the germline V gene. CDR3 length: 13 amino acids. The CDR3 is CASSSDRGGEQYF. CDR3 nucleotides: TGTGCCAGCTCATCGGACAGGGGTGGAGAGCAGTACTTC.

This chain joins TRBV6-5 and TRBJ1-2; 7 nucleotides agree with TRBD1. The CDR3 extends over 16 amino acids. V shed 3 bases and J 5 bases; nucleotides not matched to a gene: 12. From germline, CDR1 is MNHEY and CDR2 SVGAGI. The CDR3 DNA is TGTGCCAGCAGTTATTCCCTTGGGACAGACATATATGGCTACACCTTC. Translated: CASSYSLGTDIYGYTF.

The rearrangement links TRBV28 to TRBJ2-1, with 9 nucleotides matching TRBD2. The CDR3 is made up of 17 amino acids. Germline V gives CDR1 MDHEN, CDR2 SYDVKM. V shed 5 bases, J shed 0 bases, and the junction held 8 bases outside the gene matches. In nucleotides, the CDR3 is TGTGCCAGCAGTGTTCTAGCGGGGACGTTCTCCTACAATGAGCAGTTCTTC. Translating it yields CASSVLAGTFSYNEQFF.

This chain connects TRBV30 to TRBJ1-1; D is uncertain. Germline CDR1 reads GTSNPN; CDR2 reads SVGIG (reference sequence). Trimming took 2 bases from V and 8 from J, leaving 9 bases between them. The CDR3 is 11 amino acids. Here the CDR3 reads CAWSSKIEAFF. The CDR3 bases are TGTGCCTGGAGTTCAAAAATCGAAGCTTTCTTT. The complete variable domain, with remaining parts taken from reference TRBV30 and TRBJ1-1, reads SQTIHQWPATLVQPVGSPLSLECTVEGTSNPNLYWYRQAAGRGLQLLFYSVGIGQISSEVPQNLSASRPQDRQFILSSKKLLLSDSGFYLCAWSSKIEAFFGQGTRLTVV.

J is TRBJ2-5 and V is TRBV27; 9 positions match TRBD1. CDR1 MNHEY and CDR2 SMNVEV come from the germline V gene (reference sequence). This CDR3 spans 13 amino acids. The J segment lost 9 bases and the V segment lost 6 bases, leaving 8 bases of the junction unmatched. CDR3 coding DNA: TGTGCCAGCAGCCCCGGGACAGGGATGGCCCAGTACTTC. Its translation: CASSPGTGMAQYF.

CDR3 loop: CASSQQGPGELFF. The CDR3 coding sequence is TGTGCCAGCAGCCAGCAGGGTCCCGGGGAGCTGTTTTTT. The chain recombines TRBV4-2 with TRBJ2-2; possibly TRBD1 for D (5 bases). Germline lookup yields CDR1 LGHNA and CDR2 YNFKEQ. The CDR3 has 13 residues. Trimming took off 3 bases at V and 6 bases at J, with 8 bases between the two ends.

CDR3 bases: TGTGCCAGCAGTCTTCCGGGACAGGGCCAAGAGACCCAGTACTTC. It translates to CASSLPGQGQETQYF. The chain recombines TRBV28 with TRBJ2-5; 9 nucleotides match TRBD1. This CDR3 comprises 15 residues. Trimming at V came to 5 bases and at J to 1 base, leaving 5 bases not matched to a gene. Germline values: CDR1 MDHEN, CDR2 SYDVKM. The full variable domain, completed using reference TRBV28 and TRBJ2-5, is DVKVTQSSRYLVKRTGEKVFLECVQDMDHENMFWYRQDPGLGLRLIYFSYDVKMKEKGDIPEGYSVSREKKERFSLILESASTNQTSMYLCASSLPGQGQETQYFGPGTRLLVL.

This clone was observed a few times. At one of its ends the junction is not consistent with the germline gene, which may arise from a read error. The rearrangement uses TRBV5-4 and TRBJ2-1, with TRBD2 matching 16 bases. The V gene's germline CDR1 is SGHNT and CDR2 YYREEE (reference sequence). The CDR3 runs 15 residues. DNA of the CDR3: TGTGCCAGCAGCATTCCGGGACTAGCGGGAGGGCCGAAGATCTTC. This gives the protein CASSIPGLAGGPKIF.

The chain employs TRBV27 and TRBJ2-6; 9 bases map to TRBD1. Trimming took 5 bases from V and 1 from J; bases not matched to a gene: 3. The CDR3 runs to 16 residues. In germline, CDR1 is MNHEY, CDR2 SMNVEV (reference sequence). Here the CDR3 reads CASSDGTGSGANVLTF. DNA of the CDR3: TGTGCCAGCAGTGACGGGACAGGGTCTGGGGCCAACGTCCTGACTTTC.

V and J are TRBV2 and TRBJ1-1; 8 bases are a match to TRBD1. The CDR3 extends over 15 amino acids. Germline V gene lookup returns CDR1 SNHLY and CDR2 FYNNEI. V trimming: 4 bases; J trimming: 1 base; junction bases outside the gene matches: 5. The CDR3 region has the DNA TGTGCCAGCAGTGGGCAGGGGGCAGGGAACACTGAAGCTTTCTTT. It specifies CASSGQGAGNTEAFF. The full variable domain, completed using reference TRBV2 and TRBJ1-1, is EPEVTQTPSHQVTQMGQEVILRCVPISNHLYFYWYRQILGQKVEFLVSFYNNEISEKSEIFDDQFSVERPDGSNFTLKIRSTKLEDSAMYFCASSGQGAGNTEAFFGQGTRLTVV.

This clone was recorded only once. This chain connects TRBV6-1 to TRBJ1-3; no clear D gene. The CDR3 runs 14 residues. Germline V gives CDR1 MNHNS, CDR2 SASEGT. Trimming removed 8 bases at V and 0 bases at J, with 11 bases between. This CDR3 is CASGEATSGNTIYF. CDR3 nucleotides: TGTGCCAGCGGGGAGGCCACCTCTGGAAACACCATATATTTT.

The chain couples TRBV5-1 to TRBJ1-6; the match to TRBD1 covers 8 bases. This CDR3 has 16 residues. Germline loops: CDR1 SGHRS, CDR2 YFSETQ. V lost 0 bases and J lost 7; bases outside the gene matches: 6. The CDR3 DNA reads TGCGCCAGCAGCTTGGTGGCAGGGGGCAGGAATTCACCCCTCCACTTT. Its translation: CASSLVAGGRNSPLHF.

This chain connects TRBV6-2 or TRBV6-3 to TRBJ2-1; TRBD2 matches at 9 bases. The CDR3 has 15 amino acids. The germline V gene has CDR1 MNHEY and CDR2 SVGEGT. The ends lost 6 bases at V and 5 bases at J; junction bases unmatched: 8. The CDR3 spells CASSLGLAGNNEQFF. Written as DNA, the CDR3 is TGTGCCAGCAGCCTCGGGCTAGCGGGGAACAATGAGCAGTTCTTC.

The chain links TRBV27 to TRBJ2-1; D might be TRBD1 (6 bases). CDR1 is MNHEY and CDR2 is SMNVEV in the germline V gene (reference sequence). This CDR3 has 15 residues. V lost 3 bases to trimming and J lost 4 bases, with 13 bases between them. As DNA, the CDR3 is TGTGCCAGCAGTTTCGGAGACAGGCTATACAATGAGCAGTTCTTC. Its protein product is CASSFGDRLYNEQFF.

This clone was counted only a few times. V usage is TRBV5-1 and J usage is TRBJ1-4; D may be TRBD1 (6 bases). Germline V gives CDR1 SGHRS, CDR2 YFSETQ. Between the trimmed V and J ends, which lost 0 bases and 5 bases, there was a span of 11 bases. The CDR3 has 15 residues. The CDR3 DNA is TGCGCCAGCAGCTTGGTTAGGGGGGGCAATGAAAAACTGTTTTTT. Its protein product is CASSLVRGGNEKLFF.